The clone carrying this T cell receptor beta chain appeared a few times. Via MiXCR, TCRdb re-called the RT-PCR reads, giving one row per CDR3 protein. The sample lists almost 700,000 distinct CDR3 sequences, 14% occurring once. V lost 1 base and J lost 3, with 19 bases in between. The CDR3 extends over 18 amino acids. CDR1 is SGHNT, CDR2 YENEEA, per germline. The chain recombines TRBV11-3 with TRBJ1-5; no clear D. The source is a female donor in good health, serving as a healthy control. The sequenced sample consisted of memory CD4+ T cells from blood. The CDR3 region is CASSLAPGRREPNQPQHF. In nucleotides, the CDR3 is TGTGCCAGCAGCTTAGCTCCCGGGAGGCGGGAACCCAATCAGCCCCAGCATTTT.